Shown below are 28 T cell receptor beta chains from a single sample sequenced in a study of cytomegalovirus exposure and HLA in healthy donors. Both 60 Vbeta primers and 13 Jbeta primers went into the PCR. The table came from immunoSEQ multiplex PCR; TCRdb's copy has only in-frame clones and leaves some out. The data hold 75,000 to 80,000 clones, with 78% observed a single time. Sequences were obtained from PBMCs. These receptor sequences come from a middle-aged man in good health and CMV-seronegative.

The rearrangement joins TRBV6-1 to TRBJ1-5; 11 nucleotides line up with TRBD1. Germline V gives CDR1 MNHNS, CDR2 SASEGT. The CDR3 is made up of 14 amino acids. J lost 6 bases, V lost 8 bases, and 6 bases had no gene match. The CDR3 protein is CASGGQGGGQPQHF. In nucleotides, the CDR3 is TGTGCCAGCGGGGGACAGGGGGGAGGTCAGCCCCAGCATTTT.

The chain is built from TRBV7-9 and TRBJ1-5; TRBD1 is a possible D gene (5 bases). V was shortened by 5 bases and J by 6 bases, with 11 bases between the two germline ends. Germline assignment: CDR1 SEHNR and CDR2 FQNEAQ (reference sequence). This CDR3 is 13 amino acids long. The CDR3 region is CASSLGQSQPQHF. The CDR3 DNA follows: TGTGCCAGCAGCCTGGGGCAGTCTCAGCCCCAGCATTTT.

This clone has a single count. This sequence joins TRBV12-5 and TRBJ2-7; weak D call: TRBD2 (7 bases). The CDR3 totals 16 residues. Germline V gene lookup returns CDR1 LGHNT and CDR2 FRNRAP. The V gene lost 7 bases and the J gene lost 0 bases, with 19 bases spanning the gap. The CDR3 protein is CASADPGGTRSYEQYF. The CDR3 region has the DNA TGTGCTAGTGCAGACCCGGGGGGCACCCGCTCCTACGAGCAGTACTTC.

This clone showed up just a few times. J is TRBJ2-7 and V is TRBV18, with D possibly matching TRBD1 (5 bases). This CDR3 has 13 residues. V lost 8 bases, J lost 7 bases, and 18 bases lay in between. Germline values: CDR1 KGHSH, CDR2 LQKENI. The CDR3 DNA reads TGTGCCAGCACCACAGGTTCCAAAGGGGAGCAGTACTTC. Encoded protein: CASTTGSKGEQYF.

On this clone itself: The germline gene is not matched at one end of the junction; a read error may be the cause. V is TRBV18 and J is TRBJ1-1; a possible D gene is TRBD1 (5 bases). The CDR3 is 15 residues long. Germline CDR1 and CDR2: KGHSH and LQKENI. The CDR3 region is CVSSPGIAGGTEAFF. The CDR3 DNA reads as TGTGTCAGCTCACCAGGGATAGCGGGGGGGACTGAAGCTTTCTTT.

The chain links TRBV5-1 to TRBJ2-1, with 7 bases identical to TRBD2. The junction had 7 bases not matched to a gene; V was cut back by 1 base and J by 3 bases. CDR1 and CDR2 (germline): SGHRS, YFSETQ. This CDR3 is built from 16 residues. The CDR3 DNA sequence: TGCGCCAGCAGCTTGTGGGGGGGGAGCAACTACAATGAGCAGTTCTTC. Residues: CASSLWGGSNYNEQFF.

The chain uses TRBV7-2 and TRBJ2-1, with 10 bases lining up with TRBD2. This CDR3 comprises 15 residues. Germline CDR1 is SGHTA and CDR2 is FQGNSA. Losses at the gene ends were 5 bases for V and 4 bases for J; bases not matched to a gene: 5. This CDR3 reads CASSRLAGVYNEQFF. The CDR3 DNA is TGTGCCAGCAGCCGACTAGCGGGCGTTTACAATGAGCAGTTCTTC.

The V gene is TRBV5-1, the J gene TRBJ1-2; TRBD1 agrees at 7 bases. Germline assignment: CDR1 SGHRS and CDR2 YFSETQ. Unmatched junction bases numbered 6, after V lost 4 bases and J lost 3 bases. This CDR3 region has 14 residues. CDR3 in DNA: TGCGCCAGCAGCAGGGGGCAGGGCGACTATGGCTACACCTTC. Translated: CASSRGQGDYGYTF.

This clone has only one observation. The chain recombines TRBV18 with TRBJ2-1; the D is unclear. From germline, CDR1 is KGHSH and CDR2 LQKENI. Trimming cost V 0 bases and J 5 bases, with 8 bases left between them. The CDR3 is 14 residues long. CDR3 nucleotide sequence: TGTGCCAGCTCACCACCGGCCACCCACAATGAGCAGTTCTTC. It translates to CASSPPATHNEQFF.

V is TRBV11-2 and J is TRBJ2-7; no clear D. The CDR3 has 15 amino acids. V was pared by 5 bases and J by 0 bases, with 14 bases between. CDR1 is SGHAT, CDR2 FQNNGV, per germline. Here the CDR3 reads CASSLGVAVSYEQYF. The CDR3 DNA reads as TGTGCCAGCAGCCTAGGCGTAGCCGTCTCCTACGAGCAGTACTTC.

This sequence joins TRBV7-9 and TRBJ2-2; D gene uncertain. Germline V gene sequence: CDR1 SEHNR, CDR2 FQNEAQ (reference sequence). The ends were cut back, 5 bases at V and 1 base at J, with 8 bases in the middle. The CDR3 length is 14 residues. CDR3 nucleotides: TGTGCCAGCAGCCAACAGCTGAACACCGGGGAGCTGTTTTTT. Encoded protein: CASSQQLNTGELFF.

This clone was detected only a few times. The chain joins TRBV7-2 to TRBJ2-1, with a tentative D call TRBD1 (5 bases). The germline V and J ends were trimmed by 3 bases and 2 bases, with 11 bases remaining between them. Germline assignment: CDR1 SGHTA and CDR2 FQGNSA. The CDR3 contains 15 residues. CDR3 amino acids: CASSFAQGTYNEQFF. DNA for the CDR3: TGTGCCAGCAGCTTTGCGCAGGGAACCTACAATGAGCAGTTCTTC.

The chain links TRBV28 to TRBJ2-5, with D tentatively TRBD1 (5 bases). Germline V lookup: CDR1 MDHEN, CDR2 SYDVKM. Trimming shortened V by 10 bases and J by 11 bases, and 17 bases separated the two germline ends. CDR3 length: 11 amino acids. CDR3 region: CATYDSPGQYF. CDR3 in DNA: TGTGCCACTTACGACAGCCCGGGTCAGTACTTC. The full variable domain, rest sourced from reference TRBV28 and TRBJ2-5, is DVKVTQSSRYLVKRTGEKVFLECVQDMDHENMFWYRQDPGLGLRLIYFSYDVKMKEKGDIPEGYSVSREKKERFSLILESASTNQTSMYLCATYDSPGQYFGPGTRLLVL.

This clone was detected a few times. The chain is built from TRBV6-5 and TRBJ2-7; 11 nucleotides align to TRBD2. This CDR3 has 14 amino acids. The V gene's germline CDR1 is MNHEY and CDR2 SVGAGI. Trimming at V came to 5 bases and at J to 3 bases, leaving 3 bases not matched to a gene. CDR3 amino acids: CASSPTSGNYEQYF. The CDR3 nucleotides are TGTGCCAGCAGTCCGACTAGCGGGAACTACGAGCAGTACTTC.

The CDR3 DNA follows: TGTGCCAGCAGCTTAATGAGGGAGGCTTACTACGAGCAGTACTTC. Amino acids: CASSLMREAYYEQYF. V is TRBV7-6 and J is TRBJ2-7; perhaps TRBD2 as D (6 bases). CDR3 size: 15 residues. V shed 2 bases and J shed 3 bases, with 14 bases lying between them. Germline CDR1 and CDR2: SGHVS and FNYEAQ.

The rearrangement links TRBV7-9 to TRBJ2-3; 11 nucleotides align to TRBD2. The CDR3 runs to 19 residues. After removal of 1 base from V and 5 bases from J, the junction contained 14 bases not matched to a gene. Germline loops: CDR1 SEHNR, CDR2 FQNEAQ (reference sequence). The CDR3 bases are TGTGCCAGCAGCTTAGGGGGGGGACTAGCGGAGACTAAAGGAGATACGCAGTATTTT. Translation gives CASSLGGGLAETKGDTQYF. The whole variable domain, remainder taken from reference TRBV7-9 and TRBJ2-3, is DTGVSQNPRHKITKRGQNVTFRCDPISEHNRLYWYRQTLGQGPEFLTYFQNEAQLEKSRLLSDRFSAERPKGSFSTLEIQRTEQGDSAMYLCASSLGGGLAETKGDTQYFGPGTRLTVL.

This clone showed up just a few times. V is TRBV28 and J is TRBJ2-3, with D possibly matching TRBD1 (5 bases). This CDR3 region has 12 residues. Germline V lookup: CDR1 MDHEN, CDR2 SYDVKM. Trimming left V 6 bases short and J 11 bases short, with 15 bases between. The CDR3 spells CASSSIWTRQYF. For the CDR3, the DNA is TGTGCCAGCAGCTCTATATGGACAAGGCAGTATTTT.

This clone has only one observation. V and J are TRBV28 and TRBJ2-7; 8 nucleotides agree with TRBD2. The CDR3 loop spans 16 amino acids. The V gene end was trimmed by 1 base and the J gene end by 2 bases; junction bases not matched to a gene: 7. Germline values: CDR1 MDHEN, CDR2 SYDVKM. CDR3 in DNA: TGTGCCAGCAGTTTATTCGGCGGGAGGAACCCCTACGAGCAGTACTTC. This translates into CASSLFGGRNPYEQYF.

This rearrangement joins TRBV25-1 to TRBJ2-5; D possibly corresponds to TRBD1 (6 bases). V dropped 2 bases and J dropped 4 bases, with 14 bases sitting between them. The CDR3 totals 15 residues. CDR1 is MGHDK, CDR2 SYGVNS, per germline. The CDR3 bases are TGTGCCAGCAGTGAACGACAGGACAAGAGAGAGACCCAGTACTTC. It translates to CASSERQDKRETQYF. Together with reference TRBV25-1 and TRBJ2-5, the CDR3 gives the full variable domain: EADIYQTPRYLVIGTGKKITLECSQTMGHDKMYWYQQDPGMELHLIHYSYGVNSTEKGDLSSESTVSRIRTEHFPLTLESARPSHTSQYLCASSERQDKRETQYFGPGTRLLVL.

This clone was seen only once. V and J are TRBV18 and TRBJ1-1; D unclear. CDR1 is KGHSH and CDR2 is LQKENI in the germline V gene. With 5 bases removed from V and 0 bases from J, the gap between germline ends came to 4 bases. CDR3 size: 12 residues. CDR3 in amino acids: CASSSVNTEAFF. The CDR3 DNA reads as TGTGCCAGCTCATCGGTGAACACTGAAGCTTTCTTT.

This clone has only one observation. The chain links TRBV27 to TRBJ2-2, with a weak D call TRBD1 (6 bases). Trimming removed 6 bases at V and 3 bases at J, with 14 bases between. The CDR3 is 15 amino acids. Germline V lookup: CDR1 MNHEY, CDR2 SMNVEV (reference sequence). The CDR3 DNA is TGTGCCAGCAGATCCGGGGACACTTACACCGGGGAGCTGTTTTTT. Protein: CASRSGDTYTGELFF.

CDR3 residues: CASRYNFQETQYF. CDR3 bases: TGCGCCAGCAGGTATAATTTCCAAGAGACCCAGTACTTC. This chain connects TRBV5-1 to TRBJ2-5; no definite D call. The germline CDR1 and CDR2 sequences are SGHRS and YFSETQ. Trimming cost V 5 bases and J 1 base, with 9 bases left between them. The CDR3 is made up of 13 amino acids.

This clone was seen only once. J is TRBJ1-1 and V is TRBV18; weak D call: TRBD1 (6 bases). V lost 1 base to trimming and J lost 7 bases, with 25 bases between them. This CDR3 is 18 amino acids long. Germline assignment: CDR1 KGHSH and CDR2 LQKENI. The DNA for the CDR3 is TGTGCCAGCTCACCACTTACCCCGGACAGCGCGGGGGACGGTGAAGCTTTCTTT. Translated, it gives CASSPLTPDSAGDGEAFF.

This clone was counted only a few times. The rearrangement joins TRBV4-1 to TRBJ2-6; D may be TRBD1 (6 bases). The germline V and J ends were trimmed by 3 bases and 0 bases, with 12 bases remaining between them. There are 17 residues in the CDR3. From germline, CDR1 is MGHRA and CDR2 YSYEKL. The CDR3 DNA reads TGCGCCAGCAGCCACCAGGACAGCCCCTCTGGGGCCAACGTCCTGACTTTC. It is translated as CASSHQDSPSGANVLTF.

The chain recombines TRBV5-6 with TRBJ1-4, with unresolved D. V lost 1 base to trimming and J lost 5 bases, with 9 bases between them. The CDR3 has 14 residues. Germline V lookup: CDR1 SGHDT, CDR2 YYEEEE. The CDR3 DNA follows: TGTGCCAGCAGCTTGCCAAAACTCAATGAAAAACTGTTTTTT. Its translation is CASSLPKLNEKLFF.

The rearrangement links TRBV29-1 to TRBJ2-5; D unresolved. The DNA end is a closer match to TRBJ2-7, so the J assignment may be wrong. The CDR3 loop spans 12 amino acids. The V gene's germline CDR1 is SQVTM and CDR2 ANQGSEA. The chain's CDR3 is CSVASPGYEQYF. The CDR3 nucleotides are TGCAGCGTGGCGAGCCCCGGGTACGAGCAGTACTTC.

The chain carries TRBV7-8 and TRBJ2-2; D is perhaps TRBD2 (6 bases). V gave up 3 bases and J gave up 3 bases, with 8 bases separating them. CDR1 is SGHVS, CDR2 FQNEAQ, per germline. There are 14 residues in the CDR3. This CDR3 reads CASSFSGDTGELFF. Written as DNA, the CDR3 is TGTGCCAGCAGCTTTTCGGGGGACACCGGGGAGCTGTTTTTT. The complete variable domain, with remaining parts taken from reference TRBV7-8 and TRBJ2-2, reads GAGVSQSPRYKVAKRGQDVALRCDPISGHVSLFWYQQALGQGPEFLTYFQNEAQLDKSGLPSDRFFAERPEGSVSTLKIQRTQQEDSAVYLCASSFSGDTGELFFGEGSRLTVL.

In its sample, this clone was seen once. This chain connects TRBV19 to TRBJ2-1, with 9 bases that match TRBD1. The CDR3 runs 13 residues. Germline-derived CDR1 and CDR2 are LNHDA and SQIVND (reference sequence). The V gene end was trimmed by 5 bases and the J gene end by 7 bases; junction bases not matched to a gene: 3. As DNA, the CDR3 is TGTGCCAGTAGTCCCGACAGGGGGAATGAGCAGTTCTTC. It specifies CASSPDRGNEQFF.